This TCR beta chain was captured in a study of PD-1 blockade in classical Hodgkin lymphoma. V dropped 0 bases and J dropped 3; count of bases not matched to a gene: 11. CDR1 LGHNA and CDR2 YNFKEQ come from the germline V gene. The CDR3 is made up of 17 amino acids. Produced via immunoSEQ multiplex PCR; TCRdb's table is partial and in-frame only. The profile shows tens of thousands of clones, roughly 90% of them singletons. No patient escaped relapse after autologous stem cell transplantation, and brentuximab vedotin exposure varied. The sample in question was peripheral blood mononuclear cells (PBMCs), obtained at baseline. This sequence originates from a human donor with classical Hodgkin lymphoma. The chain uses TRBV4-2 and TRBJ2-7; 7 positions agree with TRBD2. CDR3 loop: CASSQEVRKASGYEQYF. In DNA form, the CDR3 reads TGTGCCAGCAGCCAAGAGGTGCGCAAGGCTAGCGGCTACGAGCAGTACTTC.